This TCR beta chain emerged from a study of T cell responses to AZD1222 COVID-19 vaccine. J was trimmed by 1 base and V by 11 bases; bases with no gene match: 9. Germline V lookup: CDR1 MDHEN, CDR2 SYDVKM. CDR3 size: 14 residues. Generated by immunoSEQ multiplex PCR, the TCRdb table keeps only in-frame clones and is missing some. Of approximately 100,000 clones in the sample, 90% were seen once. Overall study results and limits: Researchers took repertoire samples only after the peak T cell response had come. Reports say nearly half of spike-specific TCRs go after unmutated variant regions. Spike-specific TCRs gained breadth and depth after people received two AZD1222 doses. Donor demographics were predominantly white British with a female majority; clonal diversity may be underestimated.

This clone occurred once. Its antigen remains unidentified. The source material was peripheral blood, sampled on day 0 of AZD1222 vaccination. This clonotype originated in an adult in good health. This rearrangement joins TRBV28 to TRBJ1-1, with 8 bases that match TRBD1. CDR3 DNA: TGTGCCGGTGAGGCCGGGACAGGGAACACTGAAGCTTTCTTT. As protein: CAGEAGTGNTEAFF.